Presented here are 2 T cell receptor beta chains from one specimen sequenced in a study of T cell responses to AZD1222 COVID-19 vaccine listed by TCRdb under 2021. What this sample's time point label stands for: baseline before first vaccination. The method behind the library was the immunoSEQ multiplex PCR assay. Entries here come from immuneACCESS through TCRdb and include only in-frame sequences with V and J called. Some clones fail to appear in such tables; in the studies checked, an unresolved V gene covers under half of the shortfall, and the cause of the remainder is unknown. The sample records some 130,000 clones, less than 95% of which are singletons. The ten largest make up 2.5% to 3.5% of the sample. Sequences were derived from peripheral blood, sampled on day 0 of AZD1222 vaccination. Receptors originate from an adult in good health.

The chain combines TRBV24-1 with TRBJ1-5; D might be TRBD1 (6 bases). Germline V gene sequence: CDR1 KGHDR, CDR2 SFDVKD. The CDR3 is made up of 16 amino acids. Trimming removed 5 bases from V and 2 bases from J, with 15 bases in between. The CDR3 protein is CATSGRQAAGNQPQHF. The CDR3 DNA reads TGTGCCACCAGTGGGAGACAGGCGGCGGGCAATCAGCCCCAGCATTTT.

This clone was observed a few times. This CDR3 is also generated by other DNA sequences in the sample. This chain uses TRBV9 with TRBJ1-3; D gene uncertain. From germline, CDR1 is SGDLS and CDR2 YYNGEE. Between the trimmed V and J ends, which lost 4 bases and 4 bases, there was a span of 15 bases. The CDR3 loop spans 15 amino acids. In DNA form, the CDR3 reads TGTGCCAGCAGCCCCCAGAAAGGGTCGGGAAACACCATATATTTT. This gives the protein CASSPQKGSGNTIYF.